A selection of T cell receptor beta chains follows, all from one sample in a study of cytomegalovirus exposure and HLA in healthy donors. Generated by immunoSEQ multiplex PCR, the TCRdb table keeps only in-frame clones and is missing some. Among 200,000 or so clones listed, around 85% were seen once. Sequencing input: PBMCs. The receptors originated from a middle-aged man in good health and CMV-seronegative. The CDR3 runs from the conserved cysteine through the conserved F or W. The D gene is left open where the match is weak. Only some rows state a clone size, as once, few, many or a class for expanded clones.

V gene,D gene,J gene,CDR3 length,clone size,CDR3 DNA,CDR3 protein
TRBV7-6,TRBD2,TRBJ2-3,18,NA,TGTGCCAGCAGCACTAGCGGACTAGCGGGAGCCTTGGGAGATACGCAGTATTTT,CASSTSGLAGALGDTQYF
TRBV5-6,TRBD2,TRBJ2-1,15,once,TGTGCCAGCAGCTTGGGGGCGGGAGGGCCTAGTGAGCAGTTCTTC,CASSLGAGGPSEQFF
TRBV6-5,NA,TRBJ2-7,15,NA,TGTGCCAGCAGCCCCAACCCGACACCGACCTACGAGCAGTACTTC,CASSPNPTPTYEQYF
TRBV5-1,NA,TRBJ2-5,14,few,TGCGCCAGCAGCCTCCGAGTTAGAGGGGAGACCCAGTACTTC,CASSLRVRGETQYF
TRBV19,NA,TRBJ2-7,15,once,TGTGCCAGTAGTATGAGGTGGACTAACTCCTACGAGCAGTACTTC,CASSMRWTNSYEQYF
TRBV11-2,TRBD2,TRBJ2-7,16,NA,TGTGCCAGCAGCTCACGACTAGCGGGAGATAGGGGCGAGCAGTACTTC,CASSSRLAGDRGEQYF
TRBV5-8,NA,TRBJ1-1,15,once,TGTGCCAGCAGCCCGGGACAACTTATGAACACTGAAGCTTTCTTT,CASSPGQLMNTEAFF
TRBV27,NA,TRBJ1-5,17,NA,TGTGCCAGCACCCCGACCCGAACCAGGGAAGGCAATCAGCCCCAGCATTTT,CASTPTRTREGNQPQHF
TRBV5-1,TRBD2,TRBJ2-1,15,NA,TGCGCCAGCAGCTTTACTAGCGGACTCCTCAATGAGCAGTTCTTC,CASSFTSGLLNEQFF
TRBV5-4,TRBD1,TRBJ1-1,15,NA,TGTGCCAGCAGCTGGGAAACAGGGGGGACCACTGAAGCTTTCTTT,CASSWETGGTTEAFF
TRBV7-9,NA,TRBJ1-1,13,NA,TGTGCCAGCAGCTTATCGGGTGGAACTGAAGCTTTCTTT,CASSLSGGTEAFF
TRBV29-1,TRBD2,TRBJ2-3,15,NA,TGCAGCGTTGTTAGGACTAGCGGGAGACAAGATACGCAGTATTTT,CSVVRTSGRQDTQYF
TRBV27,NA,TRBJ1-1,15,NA,TGTGCCAGCAGCTCAGGCGGGGCACCGAACACTGAAGCTTTCTTT,CASSSGGAPNTEAFF
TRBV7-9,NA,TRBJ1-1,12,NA,TGTGCCAACACAGGGCTATACACTGAAGCTTTCTTT,CANTGLYTEAFF
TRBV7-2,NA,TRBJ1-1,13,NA,TGTGCCAGCAGCTTAGGGGGCCAGACTGAAGCTTTCTTT,CASSLGGQTEAFF
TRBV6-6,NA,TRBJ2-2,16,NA,TGTGCCAGCAGGGGATGGACAGGGAGGGACACCGGGGAGCTGTTTTTT,CASRGWTGRDTGELFF
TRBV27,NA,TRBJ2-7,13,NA,TGTGCCAGCAGTCCGGGGACACCCTCCGAGCAGTACTTC,CASSPGTPSEQYF
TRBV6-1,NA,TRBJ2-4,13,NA,TGTGCCAGCAGCGGCTCCGGACAACGGAATCAGTACTTC,CASSGSGQRNQYF
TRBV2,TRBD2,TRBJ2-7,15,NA,TGTGCCAGCAGCGTAGCCAGCGGGATGCTCTACGAGCAGTACTTC,CASSVASGMLYEQYF
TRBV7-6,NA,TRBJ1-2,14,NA,TGTGCCAGCAGCTTAGGGCAGCTAGCCGGTGGCTACACCTTC,CASSLGQLAGGYTF
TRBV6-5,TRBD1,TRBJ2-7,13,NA,TGTGCCAGCAGCCTGACAGGGATCTACGAGCAGTACTTC,CASSLTGIYEQYF
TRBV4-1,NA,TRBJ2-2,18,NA,TGCGCCAGCAGCCGAATAGAGGAGGGTTCCGCGAACACCGGGGAGCTGTTTTTT,CASSRIEEGSANTGELFF
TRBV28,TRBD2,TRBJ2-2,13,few,TGTGCCAGCACCCTAGCGGGCCCCGGGGAGCTGTTTTTT,CASTLAGPGELFF
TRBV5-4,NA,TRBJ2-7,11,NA,TGTGCCAGCAGCAAGGGGTACGAGCAGTACTTC,CASSKGYEQYF
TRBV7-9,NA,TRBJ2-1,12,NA,TGTGCCAGCAGCCCCGATATGGGCGAGCAGTTCTTC,CASSPDMGEQFF
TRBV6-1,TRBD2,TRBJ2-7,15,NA,TGTGCCAGCAGTGAACTAGCGGGGGCTATCTACGAGCAGTACTTC,CASSELAGAIYEQYF
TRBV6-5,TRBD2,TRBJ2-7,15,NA,TGTGCCAGCAGTTACGAGGCGGGGGTCTCCTACGAGCAGTACTTC,CASSYEAGVSYEQYF
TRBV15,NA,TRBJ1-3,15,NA,TGTGCCACCAGCAGAGACCAGGCCTCTGGAAACACCATATATTTT,CATSRDQASGNTIYF
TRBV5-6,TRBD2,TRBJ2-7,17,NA,TGTGCCAGCAGCTTGGGCGGGGAGGGGTCGGGATGGGGCGAGCAGTACTTC,CASSLGGEGSGWGEQYF
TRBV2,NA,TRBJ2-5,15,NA,TGTGCCAGCAGTCTCCGGGACCAAGGGGGAGAGACCCAGTACTTC,CASSLRDQGGETQYF
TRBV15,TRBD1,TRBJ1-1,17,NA,TGTGCCACCAGCAGAGCAGGGACAGGGATGGCGAACACTGAAGCTTTCTTT,CATSRAGTGMANTEAFF
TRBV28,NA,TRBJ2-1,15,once,TGTGCCAGCAGTGCATACAAAGGCGACAGACGTGAGCAGTTCTTC,CASSAYKGDRREQFF
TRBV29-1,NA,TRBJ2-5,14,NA,TGCAGCGTTGAACCAGCGGGCGCCCAAGAGACCCAGTACTTC,CSVEPAGAQETQYF
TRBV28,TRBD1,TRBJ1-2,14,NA,TGTGCCAGCAGTAAGACAGGGCGTAGCTATGGCTACACCTTC,CASSKTGRSYGYTF
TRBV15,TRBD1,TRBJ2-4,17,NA,TGTGCCACCAGCAGATCGGTAGGACAGGGAGAGAAAAACATTCAGTACTTC,CATSRSVGQGEKNIQYF
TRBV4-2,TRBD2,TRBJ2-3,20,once,TGTGCCAGCAGTGGCGCTTTCAAAGGACTAGCGGGAGAAAGCACAGATACGCAGTATTTT,CASSGAFKGLAGESTDTQYF
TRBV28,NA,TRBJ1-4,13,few,TGTGGGTCGACGGGGAGGCTTTATGAAAAACTGTTTTTT,CGSTGRLYEKLFF
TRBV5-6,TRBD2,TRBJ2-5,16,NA,TGTGCCAGCAGCCGCACTAGCGGGAGTAGAGCCGAGACCCAGTACTTC,CASSRTSGSRAETQYF
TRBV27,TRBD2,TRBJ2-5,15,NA,TGTGCCAGCAGGAGACTAGCGGGCCCCCAAGAGACCCAGTACTTC,CASRRLAGPQETQYF
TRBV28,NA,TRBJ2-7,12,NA,TGTGCCAGCAGTTTAGTAGCCTACGAGCAGTACTTC,CASSLVAYEQYF
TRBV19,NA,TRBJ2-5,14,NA,TGTGCCAGTAGTTCTCGACATCTCCAAGAGACCCAGTACTTC,CASSSRHLQETQYF
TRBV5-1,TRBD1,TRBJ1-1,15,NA,TGCGCCAGCAGCGCTGGTGGGACAGCAGACACTGAAGCTTTCTTT,CASSAGGTADTEAFF